This T cell receptor beta chain stems from a study of identical twins. Overall study results and limits: Analyses of zero insertions could, in part, be confounded by invariant MAIT and iNKT cells.

A single record per CDR3 protein comes from TCRdb applying MiXCR to the 5' RACE reads. In the table there are 460,000 or so distinct CDR3 sequences, 14% of which are singletons. For this clonotype: Its specificity is not known.

Between the trimmed V and J ends, which lost 6 bases and 0 bases, there was a span of 12 bases. Germline loops: CDR1 MDHEN, CDR2 SYDVKM. This CDR3 contains 14 residues. These records were also assigned to another study, of yellow fever vaccine responses in identical twins.

The source is a woman aged 18 to 35 in good health. The genes are TRBV28 and TRBJ2-7; possible D gene TRBD1, 6 bases. What was sequenced was CD4+ T cells sorted from blood. The CDR3 region has the DNA TGTGCCAGCAGGCTCACAGGGCCCTCCTACGAGCAGTACTTC. Translating it yields CASRLTGPSYEQYF. Combining the CDR3 with reference TRBV28 and TRBJ2-7 gives the whole variable domain DVKVTQSSRYLVKRTGEKVFLECVQDMDHENMFWYRQDPGLGLRLIYFSYDVKMKEKGDIPEGYSVSREKKERFSLILESASTNQTSMYLCASRLTGPSYEQYFGPGTRLTVT.